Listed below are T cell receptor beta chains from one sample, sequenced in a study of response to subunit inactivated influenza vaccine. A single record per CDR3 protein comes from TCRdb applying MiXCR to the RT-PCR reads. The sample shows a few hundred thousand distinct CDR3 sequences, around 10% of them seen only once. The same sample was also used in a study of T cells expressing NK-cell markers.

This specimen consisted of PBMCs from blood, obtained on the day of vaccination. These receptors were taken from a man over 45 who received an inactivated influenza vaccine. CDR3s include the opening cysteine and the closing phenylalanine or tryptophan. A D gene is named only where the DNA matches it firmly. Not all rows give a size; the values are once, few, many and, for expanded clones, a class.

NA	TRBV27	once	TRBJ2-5	TGTGCCAGCAGTTTTGTAGCAGACCAAGAGACCCAGTACTTC	CASSFVADQETQYF
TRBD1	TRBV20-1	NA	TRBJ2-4	TGCAGTGCTAGAGAGTGGGACAGGGAAAACATTCAGTACTTC	CSAREWDRENIQYF
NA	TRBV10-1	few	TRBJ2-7	TGCGCCAGCAGTGAGCGGGTATCTTCCGAGCAGTACTTC	CASSERVSSEQYF
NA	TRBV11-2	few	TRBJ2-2	TGTGCCAGCAGCTTAGATGTTAAGCGTCTAAGGGAGCTGTTTTTT	CASSLDVKRLRELFF
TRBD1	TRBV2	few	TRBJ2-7	TGTGCCAGCCGGACAGGGCTCCCCCACGAGCAGTACTTC	CASRTGLPHEQYF
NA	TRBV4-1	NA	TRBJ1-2	TGCGCCAGCAGCCAAGATACCGGAATGAGGGCTAACTATGGCTACACCTTC	CASSQDTGMRANYGYTF
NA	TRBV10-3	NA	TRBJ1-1	TGTGCCATCAGTGAACCTGGGTTCACTGAAGCTTTCTTT	CAISEPGFTEAFF
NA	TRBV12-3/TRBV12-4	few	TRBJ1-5	TGTGCCAGCAGTCCCGGGATAGGGCGTAACAATCAGCCCCAGCATTTT	CASSPGIGRNNQPQHF
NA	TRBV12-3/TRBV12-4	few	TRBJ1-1	TGTGCCAGCAGTTTAGATAAGGTGACAATCGAAGCTTTCTTT	CASSLDKVTIEAFF
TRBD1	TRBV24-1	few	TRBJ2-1	TGTGCCACCAGGGCCCCCCCGGGACAGCCCCACAATGAGCAGTTCTTC	CATRAPPGQPHNEQFF
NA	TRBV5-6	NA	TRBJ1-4	TGTGCCAGCAGCTTGGGAGTCAGGGCGTCAACTAATGAAAAACTGTTTTTT	CASSLGVRASTNEKLFF
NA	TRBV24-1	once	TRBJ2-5	TGTGCCACCAGTGACCACTTGACCTACCAAGAGACCCAGTACTTC	CATSDHLTYQETQYF
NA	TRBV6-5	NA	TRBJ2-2	TGTGCCAGCAGTTACCAGGGGATGAACACCGGGGAGCTGTTTTTT	CASSYQGMNTGELFF
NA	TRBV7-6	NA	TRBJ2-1	TGTGCCAGCAGCGCGCTTCGGGCCTACAATGAGCAGTTCTTC	CASSALRAYNEQFF
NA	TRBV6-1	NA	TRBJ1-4	TGTGCCAGCGAACTTCACAGGGATGAAAAACTGTTTTTT	CASELHRDEKLFF
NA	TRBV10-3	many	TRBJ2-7	TGTGCCATCAGTGGACGGGAGAGATACGAGCAGTACTTC	CAISGRERYEQYF